The rows below give T cell receptor beta chains drawn from one sample of a study of T cells in Graves' hyperthyroidism and ophthalmopathy. TCRdb redid the calling of the multiplex PCR reads with MiXCR, one entry per CDR3 protein. This sample has about 840,000 distinct CDR3 sequences, with about two fifths found just once. Material: blood. The source of these receptors is a man aged 18 to 30 with Graves' hyperthyroidism. The CDR3 runs from the conserved cysteine through the conserved F or W. D genes are given only for firm matches. Clone sizes are given selectively: once, few, many, or a class where the clone is expanded.

.,few,TRBV4-1,TRBJ2-7,TGCGCCAGCAGCGATGGGGGGCTAGACGAGCAGTACTTC,CASSDGGLDEQYF
.,once,TRBV7-2,TRBJ2-7,TGTGCCAGCAGCTGGGGGGGGCTAGCGGAAGTATACGAGCAGTACTTC,CASSWGGLAEVYEQYF
.,many,TRBV2,TRBJ1-1,TGTGCCGGCTCCCCATACACTGAAGCTTTCTTT,CAGSPYTEAFF
TRBD1,.,TRBV5-1,TRBJ1-1,TGCGCCAGCAGGGGAGGGGGCCCTGAAGCTTTCTTT,CASRGGGPEAFF
.,once,TRBV6-6,TRBJ2-7,TGTGCCAGCACTTCCCAGGGCGGGCTCAGCTCCTACGAGCAGTACTTC,CASTSQGGLSSYEQYF
TRBD1,.,TRBV7-2,TRBJ2-7,TGTGCCAGCAGCTTAAAGGCCAGGGGGAGCGAGCAGTACTTC,CASSLKARGSEQYF
.,.,TRBV7-2,TRBJ1-3,TGTGCCAGCAGCTTAACAGGACTCTCTGGAAACACCATATATTTT,CASSLTGLSGNTIYF
.,.,TRBV20-1,TRBJ2-5,TGCAGTGCTTGGGGATTAGACTTGGAGACCCAGTACTTC,CSAWGLDLETQYF
.,many,TRBV7-8,TRBJ1-1,TGTGCCAGCAGCTTTATGAACACTGAAGCTTTCTTT,CASSFMNTEAFF
.,many,TRBV2,TRBJ2-5,TGTGCCAGCAGTGTGGGTGGCGGGACTGGCGAGACCCAGTACTTC,CASSVGGGTGETQYF
.,.,TRBV20-1,TRBJ1-4,TGCAGTACTCCTAGGGGCGTTAATGAAAAACTGTTTTTT,CSTPRGVNEKLFF
.,.,TRBV7-2,TRBJ1-6,TGTGCCAGCAGCCTCAGACCAGATTCACCCCTCCACTTT,CASSLRPDSPLHF
.,.,TRBV12-3/TRBV12-4,TRBJ2-6,TGTGCCACCGCATCCGGGGCCAACGTCCTGACTTTC,CATASGANVLTF
.,few,TRBV24-1,TRBJ1-2,TGTGCCACCAGTGAACCCCACAGACTCGACAGCTCCGGCTATGGCTACACCTTC,CATSEPHRLDSSGYGYTF
.,.,TRBV5-6,TRBJ2-5,TGCGCCAGCAGCTTCTCTTCGTGGGTACAAGAGACCCAGTACTTC,CASSFSSWVQETQYF
TRBD2,.,TRBV12-3/TRBV12-4,TRBJ2-2,TGTGCCAGCAGTACCAGGACTAGCGGGAGGTTCGCCGGGGAGCTGTTTTTT,CASSTRTSGRFAGELFF
TRBD1,.,TRBV29-1,TRBJ2-5,TGCAGCGTTGAAACTGGGGACAGCAATCAGCCCCAGTACTTC,CSVETGDSNQPQYF
TRBD2,.,TRBV4-2,TRBJ2-5,TGTGCCAGCAGCGTACTAGCGACTGGAGAGACCCAGTACTTC,CASSVLATGETQYF
.,.,TRBV15,TRBJ1-4,TGTGCCACCAGCGGAGGAGGGCCCAAAAAGGGGGAACTGTTTTTT,CATSGGGPKKGELFF
TRBD1,.,TRBV2,TRBJ1-2,TGTGCCAGCAGCGTCACCGGGACAGGCCACTACACCTTC,CASSVTGTGHYTF
.,many,TRBV6-5,TRBJ1-1,TGTGCCAGCAGTTCGGGCCGACTAGAAGCTTTCTTT,CASSSGRLEAFF
.,few,TRBV7-2,TRBJ2-7,TGTGCCAGCAGCCAAGCGACGGGAGCCTACGAGCAGTACTTC,CASSQATGAYEQYF
.,many,TRBV11-2,TRBJ2-5,TGTGCCAGCAGCTCCTATCTAGCAGAGACCCAGTACTTC,CASSSYLAETQYF
TRBD1,many,TRBV20-1,TRBJ1-5,TGCAGTGCCAAGACAGGGCCGAATCAGCCCCAGCATTTT,CSAKTGPNQPQHF
.,few,TRBV6-5,TRBJ1-1,TGTGCCAGCAGTTACTCTACGGCCAGAGCAAGGGACACTGAAGCTTTCTTT,CASSYSTARARDTEAFF
TRBD1,.,TRBV4-1,TRBJ2-7,TGCGCCAGCAGCCAGGACCCGGGACAGGGCTTCGACGAGCAGTACTTC,CASSQDPGQGFDEQYF
TRBD1,.,TRBV5-1,TRBJ2-7,TGCGCCAGCAGCCCTTGGACAGGGGGAAACTACGAGCAGTACTTC,CASSPWTGGNYEQYF
.,once,TRBV10-3,TRBJ1-6,TGTGCCATCAGTGAGGCAGGGGTGGGGAATAATTCACCCCTCCACTTT,CAISEAGVGNNSPLHF
.,.,TRBV6-5,TRBJ1-4,TGTGCCAGCAGTTACTCGCACAATGAAAAACTGTTTTTT,CASSYSHNEKLFF